These 6 T cell receptor beta chains came from one sample sequenced in a study of cytomegalovirus exposure and HLA in healthy donors. PCR primers comprised 60 Vbeta and 13 Jbeta primers. Using immunoSEQ multiplex PCR, the repertoire was profiled, and TCRdb retains in-frame clones only, with some absent. The sample contains about 100,000 clones, roughly 71% of which appear only once. Sequencing was done on a sample of PBMCs. These receptors were collected from a man aged 35 to 55 in good health and CMV-seropositive.

This chain joins TRBV7-3 and TRBJ1-1; 9 bases are shared with TRBD1. Germline assignment: CDR1 SGHTA and CDR2 FQGTGA. The CDR3 contains 13 residues. V trimming: 6 bases; J trimming: 5 bases; junction bases outside the gene matches: 4. CDR3 DNA sequence: TGTGCCAGCAGGAAGACAGGGGGGACTGAAGCTTTCTTT. Translated: CASRKTGGTEAFF.

V and J are TRBV7-2 and TRBJ1-3; D is unresolved. The CDR3 has 14 residues. Germline V gives CDR1 SGHTA, CDR2 FQGNSA. V was shortened by 5 bases and J by 4 bases, with 12 bases between the two germline ends. The CDR3 sequence is CASSLWAQGNTIYF. DNA of the CDR3: TGTGCCAGCAGCCTATGGGCCCAAGGAAACACCATATATTTT.

The CDR3 here is CASSNQGDNSPLHF. The CDR3 DNA follows: TGTGCCAGCAGTAACCAGGGGGATAATTCACCCCTCCACTTT. J is TRBJ1-6 and V is TRBV2, with TRBD1 matching over 7 bases. The CDR3 has 14 amino acids. V lost 5 bases to trimming and J lost 5 bases; unmatched junction nucleotides: 3. Germline V lookup: CDR1 SNHLY, CDR2 FYNNEI. Filled out from reference TRBV2 and TRBJ1-6, the complete variable domain reads EPEVTQTPSHQVTQMGQEVILRCVPISNHLYFYWYRQILGQKVEFLVSFYNNEISEKSEIFDDQFSVERPDGSNFTLKIRSTKLEDSAMYFCASSNQGDNSPLHFGNGTRLTVT.

This clone was counted a few times. Other DNA sequences in this sample translate to the same CDR3. V gene TRBV27 combines with J gene TRBJ1-2; perhaps TRBD1 as D (5 bases). The CDR3 totals 15 residues. The V end lost 0 bases, the J end lost 2 bases, and 10 bases lay between the germline ends. Germline values: CDR1 MNHEY, CDR2 SMNVEV (reference sequence). CDR3 coding DNA: TGTGCCAGCAGTTTATCTCCAGGGTCGAACTATGGCTACACCTTC. Its translation: CASSLSPGSNYGYTF.

This chain joins TRBV28 and TRBJ1-5; 7 bases are shared with TRBD1. The CDR3 runs to 15 residues. The trim removed 6 bases at V and 6 bases at J, leaving 11 bases unmatched. Germline assignment: CDR1 MDHEN and CDR2 SYDVKM. Here the CDR3 DNA reads TGTGCCAGCAGCCCTCCAGACAGGGTTGGTCAGCCCCAGCATTTT. Its translation: CASSPPDRVGQPQHF.

This clone was recorded a few times. V and J are TRBV10-3 and TRBJ2-1; 9 bases agree with TRBD2. From germline, CDR1 is ENHRY and CDR2 SYGVKD. The CDR3 has 15 amino acids. After removal of 4 bases from V and 7 bases from J, the junction contained 8 bases not matched to a gene. The CDR3 DNA follows: TGTGCCATCAGTGTTGGCGGGAGGGCATGGAATGAGCAGTTCTTC. As protein: CAISVGGRAWNEQFF.